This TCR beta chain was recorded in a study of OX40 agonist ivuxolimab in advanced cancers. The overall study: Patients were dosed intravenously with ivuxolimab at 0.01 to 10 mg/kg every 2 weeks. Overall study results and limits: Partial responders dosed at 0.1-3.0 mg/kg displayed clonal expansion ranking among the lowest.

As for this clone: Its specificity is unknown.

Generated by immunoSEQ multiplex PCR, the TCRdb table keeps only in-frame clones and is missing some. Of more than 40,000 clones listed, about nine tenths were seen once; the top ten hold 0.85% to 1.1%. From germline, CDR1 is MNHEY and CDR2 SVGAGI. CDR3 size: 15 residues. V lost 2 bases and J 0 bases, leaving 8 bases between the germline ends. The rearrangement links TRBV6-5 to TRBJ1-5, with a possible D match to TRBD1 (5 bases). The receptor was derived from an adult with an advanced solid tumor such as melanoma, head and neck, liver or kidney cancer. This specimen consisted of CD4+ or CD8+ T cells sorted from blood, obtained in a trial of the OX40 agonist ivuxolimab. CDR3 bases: TGTGCCAGCAGTTACAGGGGACTTAGCAATCAGCCCCAGCATTTT. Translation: CASSYRGLSNQPQHF.